This T cell receptor (beta chain) originates from a study of T cell responses to AZD1222 COVID-19 vaccine. Findings and limits, study-wide: Repertoires were sampled only after the peak T cell response. At baseline, seropositivity was found in only six or seven AZD1222 recipients. Unmutated variant regions are reportedly the target of nearly half of TCRs that are spike-specific.

Concerning this clone itself: The antigen remains unidentified.

Germline CDR1 and CDR2: MDHEN and SYDVKM. This CDR3 comprises 17 residues. Unmatched junction bases numbered 12, after V lost 4 bases and J lost 3 bases. Second-dose intervals near 4 or 12 weeks were combined. Assay used: immunoSEQ multiplex PCR; TCRdb lists only in-frame clones, some missing. The sample includes about 130,000 clones, just over 90% of them seen just once. The chain employs TRBV28 and TRBJ2-5; 9 nucleotides align to TRBD1. This specimen was peripheral blood, taken 28 days after the second AZD1222 dose. The receptor's source is an adult who received the AZD1222 COVID-19 vaccine. CDR3 sequence (DNA): TGTGCCAGCAGTTCGGGGACAGGGAAGACCCACGAAGAGACCCAGTACTTC. This gives the protein CASSSGTGKTHEETQYF.